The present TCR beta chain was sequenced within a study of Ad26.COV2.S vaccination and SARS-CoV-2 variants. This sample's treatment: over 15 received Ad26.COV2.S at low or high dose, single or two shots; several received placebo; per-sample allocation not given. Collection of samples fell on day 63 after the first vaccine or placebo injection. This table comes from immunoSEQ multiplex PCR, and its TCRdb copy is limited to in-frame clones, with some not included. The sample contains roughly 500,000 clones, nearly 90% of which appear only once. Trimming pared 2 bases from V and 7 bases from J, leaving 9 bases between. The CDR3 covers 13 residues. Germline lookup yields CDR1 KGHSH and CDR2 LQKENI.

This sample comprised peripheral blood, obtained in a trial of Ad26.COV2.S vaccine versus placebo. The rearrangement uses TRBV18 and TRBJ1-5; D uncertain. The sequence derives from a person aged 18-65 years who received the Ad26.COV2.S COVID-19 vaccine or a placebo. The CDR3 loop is CASSPSYRQPQHF. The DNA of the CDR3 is TGTGCCAGCTCACCATCATATCGGCAGCCCCAGCATTTT.